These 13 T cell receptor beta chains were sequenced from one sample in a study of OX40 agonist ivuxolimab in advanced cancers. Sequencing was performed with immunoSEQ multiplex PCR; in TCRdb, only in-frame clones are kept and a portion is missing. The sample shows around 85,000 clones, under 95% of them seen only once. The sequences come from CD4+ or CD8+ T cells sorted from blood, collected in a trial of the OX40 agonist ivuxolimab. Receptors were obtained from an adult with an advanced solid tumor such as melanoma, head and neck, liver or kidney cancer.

The CDR3 sequence is CASSSDRFYSNQPQHF. The CDR3, as DNA: TGTGCCAGCAGCTCAGACAGGTTTTATAGCAATCAGCCCCAGCATTTT. This chain links TRBV7-8 with TRBJ1-5; perhaps TRBD1 as D (6 bases). V was trimmed by 4 bases and J by 0 bases, leaving 13 bases between them. This CDR3 is 16 amino acids long. Germline CDR1 and CDR2: SGHVS and FQNEAQ. Complete variable domain (other parts from reference TRBV7-8 and TRBJ1-5): GAGVSQSPRYKVAKRGQDVALRCDPISGHVSLFWYQQALGQGPEFLTYFQNEAQLDKSGLPSDRFFAERPEGSVSTLKIQRTQQEDSAVYLCASSSDRFYSNQPQHFGDGTRLSIL.

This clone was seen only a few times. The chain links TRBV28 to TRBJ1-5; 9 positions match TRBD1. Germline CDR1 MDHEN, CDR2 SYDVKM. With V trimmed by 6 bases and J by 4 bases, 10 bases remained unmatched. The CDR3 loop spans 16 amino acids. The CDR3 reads CASRDRGVKGNQPQHF. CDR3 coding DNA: TGTGCCAGCAGGGACAGGGGCGTAAAGGGGAATCAGCCCCAGCATTTT.

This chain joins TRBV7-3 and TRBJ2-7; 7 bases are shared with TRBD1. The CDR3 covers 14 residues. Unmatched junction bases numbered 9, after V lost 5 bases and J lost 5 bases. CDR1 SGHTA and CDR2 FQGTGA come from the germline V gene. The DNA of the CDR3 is TGTGCCAGCAGCCCACAGGGGAGTTCCAACGAGCAGTACTTC. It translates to CASSPQGSSNEQYF.

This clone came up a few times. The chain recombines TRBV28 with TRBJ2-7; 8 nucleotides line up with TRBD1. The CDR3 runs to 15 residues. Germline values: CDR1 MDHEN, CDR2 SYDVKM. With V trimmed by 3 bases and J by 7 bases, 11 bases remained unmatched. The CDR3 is CASSFLQGTGLEQYF. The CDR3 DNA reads TGTGCCAGCAGTTTTCTACAGGGGACAGGCCTGGAGCAGTACTTC.

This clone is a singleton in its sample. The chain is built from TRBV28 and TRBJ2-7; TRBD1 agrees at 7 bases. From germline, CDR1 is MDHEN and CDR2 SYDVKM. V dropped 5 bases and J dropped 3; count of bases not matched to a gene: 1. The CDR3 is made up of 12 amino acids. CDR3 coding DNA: TGTGCCAGCAGTAGACAGGGCTACGAGCAGTACTTC. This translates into CASSRQGYEQYF.

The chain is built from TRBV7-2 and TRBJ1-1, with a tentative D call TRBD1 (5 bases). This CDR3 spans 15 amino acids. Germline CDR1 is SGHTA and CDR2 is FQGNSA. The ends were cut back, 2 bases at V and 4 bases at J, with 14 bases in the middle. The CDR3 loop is CASSLLGDGFTEAFF. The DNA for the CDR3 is TGTGCCAGCAGCTTACTCGGGGACGGGTTCACTGAAGCTTTCTTT.

The CDR3 protein is CASSPRQGGRGETQYF. CDR3 in DNA: TGTGCCAGCTCACCTAGACAGGGTGGAAGGGGAGAGACCCAGTACTTC. V and J are TRBV18 and TRBJ2-5; 7 bases map to TRBD1. Germline lookup yields CDR1 KGHSH and CDR2 LQKENI. The ends lost 3 bases at V and 4 bases at J; junction bases unmatched: 11. The CDR3 runs to 16 residues.

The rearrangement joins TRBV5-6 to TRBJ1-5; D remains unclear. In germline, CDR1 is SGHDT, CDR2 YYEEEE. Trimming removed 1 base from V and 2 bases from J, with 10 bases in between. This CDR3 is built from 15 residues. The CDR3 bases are TGTGCCAGCAGCTTGTGGCCCTCGGGCAATCAGCCCCAGCATTTT. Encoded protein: CASSLWPSGNQPQHF.

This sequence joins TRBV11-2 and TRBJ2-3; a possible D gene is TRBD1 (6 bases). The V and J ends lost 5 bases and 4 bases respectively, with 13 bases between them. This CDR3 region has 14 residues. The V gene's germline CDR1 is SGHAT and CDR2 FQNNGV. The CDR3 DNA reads TGTGCCAGCAGCCAGACATCAGGGGCAGATACGCAGTATTTT. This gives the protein CASSQTSGADTQYF.

CDR3 sequence reads: CASRPTRQGQLNTEAFF. In DNA form, the CDR3 reads TGTGCAAGTCGTCCGACGCGACAGGGACAATTGAACACTGAAGCTTTCTTT. This chain connects TRBV12-2 to TRBJ1-1; TRBD1 is the table's D call and was not checked against the DNA. TRBV12-2 is a pseudogene. This CDR3 has 17 amino acids.

The CDR3, as DNA: TGTGCCAGCGAGAGGGCTGAGACCCAGTACTTC. Translation gives CASERAETQYF. The chain couples TRBV2 to TRBJ2-5, with D possibly TRBD2 on 5 matching bases. The germline gives CDR1 SNHLY, CDR2 FYNNEI. V lost 8 bases, J lost 5 bases, and 9 bases lay in between. The CDR3 runs to 11 residues.

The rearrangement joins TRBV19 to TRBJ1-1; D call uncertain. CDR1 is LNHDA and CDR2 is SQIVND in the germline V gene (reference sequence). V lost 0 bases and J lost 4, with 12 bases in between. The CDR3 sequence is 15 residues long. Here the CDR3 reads CASSIDPRPGTEAFF. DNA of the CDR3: TGTGCCAGTAGTATAGATCCTCGACCCGGCACTGAAGCTTTCTTT.

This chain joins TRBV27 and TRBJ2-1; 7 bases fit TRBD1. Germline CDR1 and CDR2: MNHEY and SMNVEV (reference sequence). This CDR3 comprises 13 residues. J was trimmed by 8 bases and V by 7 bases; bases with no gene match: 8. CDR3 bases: TGTGCCAGCAAGAGACAGGGTACTGATGAGCAGTTCTTC. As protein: CASKRQGTDEQFF.